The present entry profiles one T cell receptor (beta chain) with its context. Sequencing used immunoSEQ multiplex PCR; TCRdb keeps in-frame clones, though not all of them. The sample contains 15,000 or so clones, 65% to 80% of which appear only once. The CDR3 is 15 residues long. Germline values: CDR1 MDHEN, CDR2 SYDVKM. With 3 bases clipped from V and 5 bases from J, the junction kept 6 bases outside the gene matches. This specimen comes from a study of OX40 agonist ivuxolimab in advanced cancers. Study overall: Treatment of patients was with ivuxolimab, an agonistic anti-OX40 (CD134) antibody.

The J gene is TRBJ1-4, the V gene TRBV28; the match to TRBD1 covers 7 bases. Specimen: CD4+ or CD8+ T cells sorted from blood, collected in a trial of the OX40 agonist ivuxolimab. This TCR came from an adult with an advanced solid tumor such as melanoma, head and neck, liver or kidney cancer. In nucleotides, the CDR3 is TGTGCCAGCAGTTTTTGGCAGGGGGGAAATGAAAAACTGTTTTTT. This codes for CASSFWQGGNEKLFF. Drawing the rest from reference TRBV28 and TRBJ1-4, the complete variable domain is DVKVTQSSRYLVKRTGEKVFLECVQDMDHENMFWYRQDPGLGLRLIYFSYDVKMKEKGDIPEGYSVSREKKERFSLILESASTNQTSMYLCASSFWQGGNEKLFFGSGTQLSVL.